This TCR beta chain was captured by sequencing in a study of graft-versus-host responses after intestinal transplantation. In the study overall: Every one of the recipients received anti-thymocyte globulin induction and afterwards took tacrolimus and steroids for around 3 years. Study outcomes and limitations: GvH clonotypes were identified within recipient marrow, with a subset emerging first in ileum or blood.

Germline assignment: CDR1 GTSNPN and CDR2 SVGIG (reference sequence). V dropped 5 bases and J dropped 3; count of bases not matched to a gene: 5. The CDR3 runs to 14 residues. Comments on this clone: Its antigen is as yet unknown.

Generated by immunoSEQ multiplex PCR, the TCRdb table keeps only in-frame clones and is missing some. The table has about 88,000 clones, about 95% seen once; the top ten hold approximately 0.19%. The input for sequencing was unstimulated CD4+ T cells sorted from spleen or lymph node cells, taken before transplant. The origin of this receptor is a human donor who was the organ donor for an intestinal transplant. This chain links TRBV30 with TRBJ1-5, with 9 bases matching TRBD1. CDR3 DNA: TGTGCCTGGGGGACAGGGCGCCTCAATCAGCCCCAGCATTTT. Protein sequence: CAWGTGRLNQPQHF.